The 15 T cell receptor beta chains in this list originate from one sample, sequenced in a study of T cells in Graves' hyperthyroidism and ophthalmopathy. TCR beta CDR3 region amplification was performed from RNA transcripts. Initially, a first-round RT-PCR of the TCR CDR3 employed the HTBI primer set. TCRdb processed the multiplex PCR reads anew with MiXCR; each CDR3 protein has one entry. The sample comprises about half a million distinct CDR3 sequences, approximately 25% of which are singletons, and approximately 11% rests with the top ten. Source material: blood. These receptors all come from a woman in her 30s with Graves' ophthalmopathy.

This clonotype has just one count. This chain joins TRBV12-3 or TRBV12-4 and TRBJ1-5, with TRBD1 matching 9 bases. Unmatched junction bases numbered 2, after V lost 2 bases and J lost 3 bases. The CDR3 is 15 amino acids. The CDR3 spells CASSLRDRANQPQHF. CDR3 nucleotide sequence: TGTGCCAGCAGTTTAAGGGACAGGGCCAATCAGCCCCAGCATTTT.

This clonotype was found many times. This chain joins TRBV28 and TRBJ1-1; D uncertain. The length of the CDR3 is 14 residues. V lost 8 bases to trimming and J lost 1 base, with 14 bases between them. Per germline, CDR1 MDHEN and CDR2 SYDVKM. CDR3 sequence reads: CASSPTGGNTEAFF. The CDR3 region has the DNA TGTGCCAGCTCCCCGACGGGTGGGAACACTGAAGCTTTCTTT.

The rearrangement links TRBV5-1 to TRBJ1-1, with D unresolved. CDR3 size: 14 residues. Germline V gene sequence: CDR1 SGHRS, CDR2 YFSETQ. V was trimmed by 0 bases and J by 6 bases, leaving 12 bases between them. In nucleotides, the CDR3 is TGCGCCAGCAGCTTGGATTCGGTAATCGCTGAAGCTTTCTTT. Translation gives CASSLDSVIAEAFF.

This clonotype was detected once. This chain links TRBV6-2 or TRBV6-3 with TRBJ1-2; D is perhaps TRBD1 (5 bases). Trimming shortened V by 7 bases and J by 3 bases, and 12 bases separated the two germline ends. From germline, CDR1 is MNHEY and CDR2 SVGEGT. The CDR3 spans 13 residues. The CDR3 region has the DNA TGTGCCAGCACCTTGACAGCTTACTATGGCTACACCTTC. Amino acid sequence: CASTLTAYYGYTF.

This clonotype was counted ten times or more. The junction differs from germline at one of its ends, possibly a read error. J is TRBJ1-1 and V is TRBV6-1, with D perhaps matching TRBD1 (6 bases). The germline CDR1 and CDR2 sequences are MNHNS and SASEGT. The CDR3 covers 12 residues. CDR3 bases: TGTGTCAGCAGTCCTAACAGGGCCGTAGCTTTCTTT. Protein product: CVSSPNRAVAFF.

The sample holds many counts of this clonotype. In DNA, the CDR3 is TGTGCCAGCAGCACGAGACCGTATGCGGCTTTCTTT. It is translated as CASSTRPYAAFF. The J gene is TRBJ1-1, the V gene TRBV6-2 or TRBV6-3; D remains ambiguous. The CDR3 consists of 12 residues. The germline V gene has CDR1 MNHEY and CDR2 SVGEGT. V was shortened by 6 bases and J by 11 bases, with 16 bases between the two germline ends.

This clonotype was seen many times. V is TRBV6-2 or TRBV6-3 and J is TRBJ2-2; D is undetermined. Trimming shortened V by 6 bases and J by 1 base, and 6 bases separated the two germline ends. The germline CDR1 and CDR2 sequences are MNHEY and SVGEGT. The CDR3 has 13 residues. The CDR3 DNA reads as TGTGCCAGCAGAAACAAGAACACCGGGGAGCTGTTTTTT. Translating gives CASRNKNTGELFF.

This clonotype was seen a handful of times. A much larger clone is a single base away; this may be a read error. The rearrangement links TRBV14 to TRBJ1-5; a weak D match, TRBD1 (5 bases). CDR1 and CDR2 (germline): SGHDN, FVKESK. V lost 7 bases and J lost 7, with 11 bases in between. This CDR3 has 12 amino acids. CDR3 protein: CASIQWGQPQHF. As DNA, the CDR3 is TGTGCCAGCATCCAGTGGGGCCAGCCCCAGCATTTT.

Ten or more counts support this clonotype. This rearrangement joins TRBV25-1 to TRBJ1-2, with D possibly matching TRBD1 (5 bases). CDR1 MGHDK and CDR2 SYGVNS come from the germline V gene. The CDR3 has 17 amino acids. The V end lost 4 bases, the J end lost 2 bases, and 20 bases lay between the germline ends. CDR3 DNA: TGTGCCAGCAGTGTGGGCAGGGCCGAACTTCCCAACTATGGCTACACCTTC. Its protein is CASSVGRAELPNYGYTF.

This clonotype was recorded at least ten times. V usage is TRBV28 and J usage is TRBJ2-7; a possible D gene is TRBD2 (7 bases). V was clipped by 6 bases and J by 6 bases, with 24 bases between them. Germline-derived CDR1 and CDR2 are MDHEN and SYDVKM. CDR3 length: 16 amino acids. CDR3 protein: CASSPMGGDTNCEQYF. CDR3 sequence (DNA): TGTGCCAGCAGCCCAATGGGGGGGGACACAAATTGCGAGCAGTACTTC.

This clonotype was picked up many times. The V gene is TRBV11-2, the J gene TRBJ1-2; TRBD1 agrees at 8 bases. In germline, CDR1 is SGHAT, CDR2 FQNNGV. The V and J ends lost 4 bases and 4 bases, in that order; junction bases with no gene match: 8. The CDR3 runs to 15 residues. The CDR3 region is CASSYGQGRTYGYTF. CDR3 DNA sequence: TGTGCCAGCAGCTACGGACAGGGTAGGACCTATGGCTACACCTTC.

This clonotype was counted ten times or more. CDR3 region: CATSGVNYGYTF. The CDR3 DNA sequence: TGTGCCACCAGCGGGGTGAACTATGGCTACACCTTC. The chain employs TRBV15 and TRBJ1-2, with unresolved D. V was pared by 5 bases and J by 2 bases, with 6 bases between. This CDR3 has 12 residues. Germline assignment: CDR1 LNHNV and CDR2 YYDKDF (reference sequence).

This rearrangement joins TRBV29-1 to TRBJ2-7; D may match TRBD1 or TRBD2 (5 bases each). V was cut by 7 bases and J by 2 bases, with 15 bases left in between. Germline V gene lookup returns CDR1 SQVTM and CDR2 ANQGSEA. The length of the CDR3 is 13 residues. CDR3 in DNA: TGCAGCGGGTCTCTCGGGGCGGCCTACGAGCAGTACTTC. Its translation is CSGSLGAAYEQYF.

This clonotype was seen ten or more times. Here the CDR3 DNA reads TGCAGCGTTTCACCTCAAGAGACCCAGTACTTC. Protein product: CSVSPQETQYF. The chain couples TRBV29-1 to TRBJ2-5; D is undetermined. The germline CDR1 and CDR2 sequences are SQVTM and ANQGSEA. The CDR3 spans 11 residues. V was cut by 5 bases and J by 2 bases, with 6 bases left in between.

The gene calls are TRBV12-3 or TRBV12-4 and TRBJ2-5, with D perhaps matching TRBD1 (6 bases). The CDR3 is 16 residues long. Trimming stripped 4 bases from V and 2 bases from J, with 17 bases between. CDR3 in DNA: TGTGCCAGCAGTTCCCGGACAGCTACTCCTCAAGAGACCCAGTACTTC. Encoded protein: CASSSRTATPQETQYF.